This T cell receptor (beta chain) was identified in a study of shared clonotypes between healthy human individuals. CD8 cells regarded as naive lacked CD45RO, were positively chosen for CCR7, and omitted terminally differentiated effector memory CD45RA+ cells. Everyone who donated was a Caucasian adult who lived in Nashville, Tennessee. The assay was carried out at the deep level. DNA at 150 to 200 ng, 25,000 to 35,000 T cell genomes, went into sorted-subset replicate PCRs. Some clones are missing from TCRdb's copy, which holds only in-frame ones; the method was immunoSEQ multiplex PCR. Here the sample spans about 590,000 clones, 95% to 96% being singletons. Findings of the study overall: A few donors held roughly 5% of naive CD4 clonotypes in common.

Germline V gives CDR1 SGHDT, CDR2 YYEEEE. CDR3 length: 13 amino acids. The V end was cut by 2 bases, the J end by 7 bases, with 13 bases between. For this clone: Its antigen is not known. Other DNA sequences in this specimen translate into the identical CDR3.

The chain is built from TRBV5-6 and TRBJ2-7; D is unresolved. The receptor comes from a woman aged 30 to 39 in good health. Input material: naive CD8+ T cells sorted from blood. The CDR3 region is CASSLVRVGEQYF. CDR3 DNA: TGTGCCAGCAGCTTAGTTCGGGTTGGAGAGCAGTACTTC.